The 14 T cell receptor beta chains presented below share a single source sample, sequenced in a study of T cells after yellow fever vaccination. TCRdb independently ran MiXCR on the 5' RACE reads; one entry per CDR3 protein. The sample yields hundreds of thousands of distinct CDR3 sequences, roughly an eighth seen once. The sequences come from PBMCs, collected on the day of the yellow fever booster vaccination. The receptors shown here come from a man aged 30-40 years who received the YFV17D yellow fever vaccine.

The genes are TRBV6-1 and TRBJ2-1, with D perhaps assigned TRBD1 or TRBD2 (5 bases each). From germline, CDR1 is MNHNS and CDR2 SASEGT. The CDR3 has 18 residues. Trimming removed 7 bases at V and 0 bases at J, with 22 bases between. CDR3 nucleotides: TGTGCCAGCAAAAAAGCGGTCCGGGGCCCGGGCTCCTACAATGAGCAGTTCTTC. This sequence encodes CASKKAVRGPGSYNEQFF.

The CDR3 spells CASSQTSVSYEQYF. The CDR3 nucleotides are TGCGCCAGCAGTCAGACTAGCGTATCCTACGAGCAGTACTTC. The rearrangement joins TRBV4-3 to TRBJ2-7, with 8 bases matching TRBD2. J gave up 1 base and V 6 bases, and 5 bases lay outside the gene matches. The V gene's germline CDR1 is LGHNA and CDR2 YSLEER. This CDR3 has 14 residues.

This clonotype was detected only a few times. This chain joins TRBV6-1 and TRBJ2-3; weak D call: TRBD2 (6 bases). Trimming removed 5 bases from V and 6 bases from J, with 24 bases in between. Per the germline V gene, CDR1 is MNHNS and CDR2 is SASEGT. CDR3 length equals 17 residues. The CDR3 DNA follows: TGTGCCAGCAGTAGGGACTTTGGGTTTAACCAGGCGGATACGCAGTATTTT. It translates to CASSRDFGFNQADTQYF.

This clonotype was seen a few times. For the CDR3, the DNA is TGTGCCAGCAGAGCAACAGGGGAGTCTTATGGCTACACCTTC. Translating it yields CASRATGESYGYTF. V usage is TRBV5-6 and J usage is TRBJ1-2, with 7 nucleotides matching TRBD1. J was trimmed by 5 bases and V by 5 bases; bases with no gene match: 9. Germline V gene sequence: CDR1 SGHDT, CDR2 YYEEEE. There are 14 residues in the CDR3.

This clonotype was counted only a few times. The J gene is TRBJ2-1, the V gene TRBV20-1; TRBD1 matches at 7 bases. Looked up from germline, CDR1 is DFQATT and CDR2 is SNEGSKA (reference sequence). The CDR3 totals 15 residues. J was trimmed by 6 bases and V by 2 bases; bases with no gene match: 10. The CDR3 here is CSARRGQAIPNEQFF. For the CDR3, the DNA is TGCAGTGCTAGAAGAGGACAGGCTATTCCCAATGAGCAGTTCTTC.

This clonotype was seen only a few times. The CDR3 nucleotides are TGTGCTAGTGCCCCGCGGGCGGACCTAGATACGCAGTATTTT. Encoded protein: CASAPRADLDTQYF. This chain uses TRBV12-5 with TRBJ2-3; D may be TRBD2 (5 bases). Germline V lookup: CDR1 LGHNT, CDR2 FRNRAP. The length of the CDR3 is 14 residues. V lost 7 bases and J 5 bases, leaving 16 bases between the germline ends.

In DNA, the CDR3 is TGCAGTGCTAGAGGGCTAGGTCAGGGGGGTGAAAAACTGTTTTTT. It yields the protein CSARGLGQGGEKLFF. The chain combines TRBV20-1 with TRBJ1-4, with 7 bases that match TRBD1. Germline CDR1 reads DFQATT; CDR2 reads SNEGSKA (reference sequence). Unmatched junction bases numbered 9, after V lost 1 base and J lost 7 bases. The CDR3 is made up of 15 amino acids.

The rearrangement uses TRBV6-4 and TRBJ2-1, with 12 bases fitting TRBD2. The V gene end was trimmed by 5 bases and the J gene end by 2 bases; junction bases not matched to a gene: 4. Germline V CDR1 and CDR2: MRHNA, SNTAGT. CDR3 size: 16 residues. Here the CDR3 DNA reads TGTGCCAGCAGTTGGCTAGCGGGAGGGGCCTACAATGAGCAGTTCTTC. It specifies CASSWLAGGAYNEQFF.

The chain links TRBV21-1 to TRBJ2-1; TRBD1, the table's D call, was not compared with the DNA. TRBV21-1 is reported as a pseudogene. CDR3 length equals 13 residues. CDR3 residues: CASNDTGGNEQFF. The CDR3 DNA follows: TGTGCCAGCAATGACACAGGGGGCAATGAGCAGTTCTTC.

V is TRBV6-6 and J is TRBJ1-4; D not resolved. V was cut by 8 bases and J by 8 bases, with 9 bases left in between. Per germline, CDR1 MNHNY and CDR2 SVGAGI (reference sequence). The CDR3 is 11 amino acids. CDR3 sequence reads: CASRRAEKLFF. Here the CDR3 DNA reads TGTGCCAGCCGGCGGGCAGAAAAACTGTTTTTT.

The rearrangement joins TRBV20-1 to TRBJ2-1; 13 bases fit TRBD2. Germline values: CDR1 DFQATT, CDR2 SNEGSKA (reference sequence). The length of the CDR3 is 18 residues. V was clipped by 3 bases and J by 1 base; unmatched bases: 9. The CDR3 spells CSARGLAGRIESYNEQFF. DNA of the CDR3: TGCAGTGCTAGGGGACTAGCGGGACGTATCGAGTCCTACAATGAGCAGTTCTTC.

This clonotype came up a few times. The chain is built from TRBV20-1 and TRBJ2-3; a possible D gene is TRBD2 (5 bases). Trimming left V 1 base short and J 4 bases short, with 12 bases between. Per the germline V gene, CDR1 is DFQATT and CDR2 is SNEGSKA (reference sequence). The CDR3 is made up of 14 amino acids. This chain's CDR3 is CSARGRGYADTQYF. The CDR3 DNA sequence: TGCAGTGCTAGAGGTAGAGGGTACGCAGATACGCAGTATTTT.

V usage is TRBV4-2 and J usage is TRBJ2-1; D is uncertain. Trimming took off 0 bases at V and 5 bases at J, with 14 bases between the two ends. The CDR3 has 16 amino acids. Germline CDR1 LGHNA, CDR2 YNFKEQ. This CDR3 reads CASSQDVPLANNEQFF. The CDR3, as DNA: TGTGCCAGCAGCCAAGATGTTCCATTGGCGAACAATGAGCAGTTCTTC.

This clonotype was counted a few times. The chain uses TRBV12-3 or TRBV12-4 and TRBJ2-7, with a weak D call TRBD1 (5 bases). The germline V and J ends were trimmed by 2 bases and 6 bases, with 14 bases remaining between them. The CDR3 sequence is 14 residues long. The CDR3 DNA is TGTGCCAGCAGTTTAACGCAGGGTTGGGGCGAGCAGTACTTC. It encodes CASSLTQGWGEQYF.